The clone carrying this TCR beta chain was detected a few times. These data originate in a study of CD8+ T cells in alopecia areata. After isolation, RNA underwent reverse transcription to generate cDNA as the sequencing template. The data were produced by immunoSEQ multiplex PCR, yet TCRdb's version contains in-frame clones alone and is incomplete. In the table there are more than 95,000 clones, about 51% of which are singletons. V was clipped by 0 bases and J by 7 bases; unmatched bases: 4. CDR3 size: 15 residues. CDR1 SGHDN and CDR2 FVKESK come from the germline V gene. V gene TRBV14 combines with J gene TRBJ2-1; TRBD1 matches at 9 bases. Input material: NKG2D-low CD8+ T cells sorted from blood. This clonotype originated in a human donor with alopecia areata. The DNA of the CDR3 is TGTGCCAGCAGCCAAGAAGGGACAGGGTATAATGAGCAGTTCTTC. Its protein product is CASSQEGTGYNEQFF.